This TCR beta chain was captured in a study of blood T cell repertoires in COVID-19. The CDR3 has 16 residues. Germline trimming cut 5 bases from V and 6 bases from J; bases unmatched to any gene: 12. CDR1 and CDR2 from the germline V gene are SGHNT and YENEEA. Produced via immunoSEQ multiplex PCR; TCRdb's table is partial and in-frame only. The top ten hold around 1.9% of the sample, which has just over 300,000 clones, approximately 89% seen once. The TCR comes from a woman in her 30s with COVID-19, enrolled during active disease. The chain joins TRBV11-3 to TRBJ2-3; 9 bases fit TRBD2. Sequencing was performed on peripheral blood. The CDR3 DNA follows: TGTGCCAGCAGCCGAAATAGCGGGGGCTCGGGGGATACGCAGTATTTT. Amino acids: CASSRNSGGSGDTQYF.